This T cell receptor beta chain was obtained from a study of blood T cell repertoires in COVID-19. Study background: Acute and convalescent COVID-19 specimens originated in the United States, Italy and Spain.

Cohorts were based on clinical histories the participants reported. Sequencing used immunoSEQ multiplex PCR; TCRdb keeps in-frame clones, though not all of them. The sample includes 350,000 to 400,000 clones, approximately 89% of them seen just once. Trimming removed 1 base at V and 4 bases at J, with 14 bases between. Germline-derived CDR1 and CDR2 are LGHNA and YSLEER. The CDR3 loop spans 15 amino acids. The origin of this receptor is a woman in her 40s who had been exposed to COVID-19. The V gene is TRBV4-3, the J gene TRBJ2-7; D is unclear. Sequencing was performed on PBMCs or T cells enriched from blood (not recorded which). The CDR3 spells CASSQVAGTSYEQYF. In nucleotides, the CDR3 is TGCGCCAGCAGCCAAGTTGCAGGAACCTCATACGAGCAGTACTTC.